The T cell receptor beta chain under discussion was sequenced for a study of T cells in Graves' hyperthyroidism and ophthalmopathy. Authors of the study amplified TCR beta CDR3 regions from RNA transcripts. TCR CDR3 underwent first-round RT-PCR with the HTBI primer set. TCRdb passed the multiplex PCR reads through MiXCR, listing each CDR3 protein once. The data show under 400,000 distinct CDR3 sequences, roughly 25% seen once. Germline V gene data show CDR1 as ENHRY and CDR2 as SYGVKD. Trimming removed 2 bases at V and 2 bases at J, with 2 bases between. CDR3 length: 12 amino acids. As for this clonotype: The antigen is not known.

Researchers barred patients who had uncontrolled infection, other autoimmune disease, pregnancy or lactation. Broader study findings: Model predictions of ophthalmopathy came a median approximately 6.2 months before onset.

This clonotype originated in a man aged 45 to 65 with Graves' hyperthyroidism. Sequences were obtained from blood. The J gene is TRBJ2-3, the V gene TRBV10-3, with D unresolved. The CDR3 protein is CAISENTDTQYF. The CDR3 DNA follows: TGTGCCATCAGTGAGAACACAGATACGCAGTATTTT.